These T cell receptor beta chains were read from a single sample in a study of shared clonotypes between healthy human individuals. Sequenced by immunoSEQ multiplex PCR; TCRdb stores in-frame clones only, minus some. The sample includes approximately 320,000 clones, around 87% of them seen just once. Specimen: memory CD8+ T cells sorted from blood. These receptors all stem from a man between 18 and 29 years old in good health. The CDR3 runs from the conserved cysteine through the conserved F or W. D genes are given only for firm matches. Clone sizes are given selectively: once, few, many, or a class where the clone is expanded.

NA	NA	TRBV2	TRBJ1-5	CASMGYSNQPQHF	TGTGCCAGCATGGGCTATAGCAATCAGCCCCAGCATTTT
NA	NA	TRBV2	TRBJ2-5	CASSGLERHQETQYF	TGTGCCAGCAGTGGGCTAGAGCGTCACCAAGAGACCCAGTACTTC
NA	NA	TRBV28	TRBJ1-5	CASRGLSNQPQHF	TGTGCCAGCAGGGGGCTTAGCAATCAGCCCCAGCATTTT
NA	TRBD2	TRBV4-1	TRBJ2-7	CASSQDPAGGQYYEQYF	TGCGCCAGCAGCCAAGATCCAGCGGGAGGGCAATACTACGAGCAGTACTTC
once	NA	TRBV10-1	TRBJ1-6	CASRGSPLHF	TGCGCCAGCAGGGGTTCACCCCTCCACTTT
NA	NA	TRBV11-2	TRBJ2-1	CASSSTSGAPFNNEQFF	TGTGCCAGCAGCTCCACCAGCGGCGCCCCTTTCAACAATGAGCAGTTCTTC
NA	NA	TRBV10-2	TRBJ2-2	CASSGVLAGELFF	TGCGCCAGCAGTGGGGTCCTTGCCGGGGAGCTGTTTTTT
NA	TRBD2	TRBV7-8	TRBJ2-3	CASSPGLVGVADTQYF	TGTGCCAGCAGCCCTGGACTAGTTGGGGTGGCAGATACGCAGTATTTT
NA	TRBD1	TRBV5-1	TRBJ2-7	CASSWDRADSYEQYF	TGCGCCAGCAGCTGGGACAGGGCCGACTCGTACGAGCAGTACTTC
NA	TRBD1	TRBV27	TRBJ2-1	CASKRQGLVDEQFF	TGTGCCAGCAAACGACAGGGGTTGGTCGATGAGCAGTTCTTC
NA	NA	TRBV27	TRBJ1-1	CASSFNRAENTEAFF	TGTGCCAGCAGTTTTAATCGGGCGGAGAACACTGAAGCTTTCTTT
once	TRBD1	TRBV4-1	TRBJ1-5	CASSHATGRNQPQHF	TGCGCCAGCAGCCATGCGACAGGGCGGAATCAGCCCCAGCATTTT
NA	TRBD1	TRBV7-9	TRBJ2-7	CASTRTGSYEQYF	TGTGCCAGCACCCGGACAGGGAGCTACGAGCAGTACTTC
NA	NA	TRBV4-1	TRBJ1-1	CASSQVGANTEAFF	TGCGCCAGCAGCCAAGTTGGGGCAAACACTGAAGCTTTCTTT
NA	NA	TRBV21-1	TRBJ2-7	CASSKDHRESYEQYF	TGTGCCAGCAGCAAAGACCACAGGGAGTCCTACGAGCAGTACTTC
NA	TRBD1	TRBV13	TRBJ1-2	CASSPAVDFKGQNYGYTF	TGTGCCAGCAGCCCGGCGGTAGATTTTAAGGGACAGAACTATGGCTACACCTTC
NA	NA	TRBV27	TRBJ2-7	CASSFMGSYEQYF	TGTGCCAGCAGTTTTATGGGGTCCTACGAGCAGTACTTC
NA	NA	TRBV27	TRBJ1-6	CASSFWGVNNSPLHF	TGTGCCAGCAGTTTCTGGGGGGTTAATAATTCACCCCTCCACTTT
NA	NA	TRBV6-6	TRBJ1-3	CASRDSGNTIYF	TGTGCCAGCAGGGACTCTGGAAACACCATATATTTT
NA	NA	TRBV10-1	TRBJ2-4	CASSESVKNIQYF	TGCGCCAGCAGTGAGTCGGTCAAAAACATTCAGTACTTC
NA	NA	TRBV10-3	TRBJ1-1	CAISESPGDGTEAFF	TGTGCCATCAGTGAGTCCCCGGGGGATGGGACTGAAGCTTTCTTT
NA	NA	TRBV5-4	TRBJ2-7	CASSLEGRRGNSYEQYF	TGTGCCAGCAGCTTGGAGGGGCGTAGGGGAAACTCCTACGAGCAGTACTTC
NA	NA	TRBV28	TRBJ1-2	CASSPNSLGVRVKSGYTF	TGTGCCAGCAGTCCGAACTCCCTAGGGGTCAGGGTGAAGAGCGGCTACACCTTC
NA	TRBD1	TRBV13	TRBJ2-1	CASSLGRGDRWNNEQFF	TGTGCCAGCAGCTTAGGAAGAGGGGACAGGTGGAACAATGAGCAGTTCTTC
NA	NA	TRBV11-2	TRBJ2-7	CASSRAIGDEQYF	TGTGCCAGCAGCCGGGCCATCGGGGACGAGCAGTACTTC
once	NA	TRBV10-3	TRBJ1-5	CAISESEAGHQPQHF	TGTGCCATCAGTGAGTCGGAGGCAGGACATCAGCCCCAGCATTTT
NA	TRBD1	TRBV7-9	TRBJ2-3	CASSPPIMDRGTTQYF	TGTGCCAGCAGCCCGCCTATAATGGACAGGGGGACTACGCAGTATTTT
NA	TRBD1	TRBV9	TRBJ1-3	CASSPGGGYSGNTIYF	TGTGCCAGCAGCCCCGGAGGGGGCTACTCTGGAAACACCATATATTTT
NA	TRBD2	TRBV11-3	TRBJ2-1	CASSKREGRNEQFF	TGTGCCAGCAGCAAGCGGGAGGGCCGCAATGAGCAGTTCTTC
NA	NA	TRBV9	TRBJ1-1	CASSVGEVNTEAFF	TGTGCCAGCAGCGTAGGAGAGGTGAACACTGAAGCTTTCTTT
many	NA	TRBV4-1	TRBJ2-7	CASSVRVQGLNEQYF	TGCGCCAGCAGTGTCCGGGTCCAAGGTCTCAACGAGCAGTACTTC
NA	TRBD2	TRBV5-8	TRBJ2-3	CASSRRLLAGVFPPTDTQYF	TGTGCCAGCAGCCGCAGGCTTCTAGCGGGAGTTTTCCCCCCCACAGATACGCAGTATTTT
NA	TRBD1	TRBV27	TRBJ2-4	CASSFETGVGYIQYF	TGTGCCAGCAGTTTCGAGACAGGGGTGGGGTACATTCAGTACTTC
NA	TRBD1	TRBV6-5	TRBJ2-7	CASRYRDRGSYEQYF	TGTGCCAGCAGATACCGGGACAGGGGCTCCTACGAGCAGTACTTC
NA	NA	TRBV27	TRBJ2-6	CASSFTGGFGANVLTF	TGTGCCAGCAGTTTCACGGGGGGCTTCGGGGCCAACGTCCTGACTTTC
NA	TRBD2	TRBV4-1	TRBJ2-7	CASSQAISGRSYEQYF	TGCGCCAGCAGCCAAGCCATAAGCGGGAGGTCCTACGAGCAGTACTTC
NA	NA	TRBV6-5	TRBJ2-5	CASSYLSVQETQYF	TGTGCCAGCAGTTACTTATCAGTCCAAGAGACCCAGTACTTC
NA	TRBD1	TRBV2	TRBJ1-2	CASSEYRGAGYTF	TGTGCCAGCAGTGAGTACAGGGGCGCTGGCTACACCTTC
NA	NA	TRBV7-6	TRBJ2-5	CASSLEFSFLAETQYF	TGTGCCAGCAGCTTAGAATTTTCATTCCTGGCAGAGACCCAGTACTTC
NA	NA	TRBV4-3	TRBJ2-7	CASSQDPSGAPYEQYF	TGCGCCAGCAGCCAAGATCCGTCCGGAGCTCCCTACGAGCAGTACTTC
NA	NA	TRBV18	TRBJ1-4	CASSPSKGLGDEKLFF	TGTGCCAGCTCACCAAGTAAGGGACTTGGGGATGAAAAACTGTTTTTT
NA	NA	TRBV4-1	TRBJ1-5	CASSQEQISGQPQHF	TGCGCCAGCAGCCAAGAGCAGATAAGTGGGCAGCCCCAGCATTTT
NA	TRBD1	TRBV11-2	TRBJ1-6	CASSLKPKQGYNSPLHF	TGTGCCAGCAGCTTAAAGCCAAAACAGGGGTATAATTCACCCCTCCACTTT
NA	NA	TRBV5-6	TRBJ2-1	CASSLEGSEQFF	TGTGCCAGCAGCTTGGAAGGGTCAGAGCAGTTCTTC